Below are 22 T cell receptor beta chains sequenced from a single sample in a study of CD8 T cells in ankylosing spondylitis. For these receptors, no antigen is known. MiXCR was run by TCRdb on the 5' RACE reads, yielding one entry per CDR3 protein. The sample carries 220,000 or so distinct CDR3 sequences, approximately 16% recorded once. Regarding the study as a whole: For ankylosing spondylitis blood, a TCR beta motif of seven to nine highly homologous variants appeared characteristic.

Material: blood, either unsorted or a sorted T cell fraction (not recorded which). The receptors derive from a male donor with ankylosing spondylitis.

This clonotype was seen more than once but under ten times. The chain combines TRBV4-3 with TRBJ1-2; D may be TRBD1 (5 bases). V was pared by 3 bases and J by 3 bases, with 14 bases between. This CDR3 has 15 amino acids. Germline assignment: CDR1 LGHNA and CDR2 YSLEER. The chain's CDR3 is CASSQAGTLDYGYTF. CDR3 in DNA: TGCGCCAGCAGCCAGGCCGGGACTTTGGACTATGGCTACACCTTC.

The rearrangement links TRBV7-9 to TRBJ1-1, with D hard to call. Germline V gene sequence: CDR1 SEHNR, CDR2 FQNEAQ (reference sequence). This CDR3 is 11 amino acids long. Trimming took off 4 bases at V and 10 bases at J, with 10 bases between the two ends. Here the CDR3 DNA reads TGTGCCAGCAGCTCCTCTTATGTAGCTTTCTTT. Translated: CASSSSYVAFF. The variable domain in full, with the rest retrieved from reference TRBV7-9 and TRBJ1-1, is DTGVSQNPRHKITKRGQNVTFRCDPISEHNRLYWYRQTLGQGPEFLTYFQNEAQLEKSRLLSDRFSAERPKGSFSTLEIQRTEQGDSAMYLCASSSSYVAFFGQGTRLTVV.

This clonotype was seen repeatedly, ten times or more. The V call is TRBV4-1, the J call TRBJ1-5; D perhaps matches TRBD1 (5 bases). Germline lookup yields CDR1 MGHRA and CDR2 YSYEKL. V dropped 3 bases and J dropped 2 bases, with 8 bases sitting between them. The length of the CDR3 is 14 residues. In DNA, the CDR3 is TGCGCCAGCAGCCAGACGGGGGGCAATCAGCCCCAGCATTTT. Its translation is CASSQTGGNQPQHF.

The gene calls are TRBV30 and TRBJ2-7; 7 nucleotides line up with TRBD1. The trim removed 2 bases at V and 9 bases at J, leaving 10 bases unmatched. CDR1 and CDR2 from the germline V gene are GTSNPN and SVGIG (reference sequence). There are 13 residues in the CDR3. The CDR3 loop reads CAWSIGQVGVQYF. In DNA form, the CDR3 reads TGTGCCTGGAGTATAGGACAGGTCGGTGTGCAGTACTTC.

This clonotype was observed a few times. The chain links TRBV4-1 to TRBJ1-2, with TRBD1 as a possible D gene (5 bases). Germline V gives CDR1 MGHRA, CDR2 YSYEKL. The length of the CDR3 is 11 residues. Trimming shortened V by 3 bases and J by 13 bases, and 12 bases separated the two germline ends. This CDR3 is CASSHYRRRTF. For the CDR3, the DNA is TGCGCCAGCAGCCACTACAGGAGGCGCACCTTC.

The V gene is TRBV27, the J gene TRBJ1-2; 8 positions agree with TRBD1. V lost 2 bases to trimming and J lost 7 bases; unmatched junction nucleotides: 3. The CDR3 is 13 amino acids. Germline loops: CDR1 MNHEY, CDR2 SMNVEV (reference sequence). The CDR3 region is CASSLGRGLGYTF. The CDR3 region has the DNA TGTGCCAGCAGTTTAGGCAGGGGGCTTGGCTACACCTTC.

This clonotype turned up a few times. CDR3 bases: TGCGCCAGCAGCCAGCTCAGCGGGGGGAGCACAGATACGCAGTATTTT. The encoded protein is CASSQLSGGSTDTQYF. The chain employs TRBV4-1 and TRBJ2-3; 9 positions match TRBD2. With V trimmed by 3 bases and J by 0 bases, 4 bases remained unmatched. The CDR3 contains 16 residues. CDR1 MGHRA and CDR2 YSYEKL come from the germline V gene.

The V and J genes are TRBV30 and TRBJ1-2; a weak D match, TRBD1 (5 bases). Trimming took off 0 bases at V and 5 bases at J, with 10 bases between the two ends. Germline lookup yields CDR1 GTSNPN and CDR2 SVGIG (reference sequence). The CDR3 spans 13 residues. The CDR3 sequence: CAWSVGEGYGYTF. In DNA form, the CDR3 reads TGTGCCTGGAGTGTAGGTGAGGGGTATGGCTACACCTTC.

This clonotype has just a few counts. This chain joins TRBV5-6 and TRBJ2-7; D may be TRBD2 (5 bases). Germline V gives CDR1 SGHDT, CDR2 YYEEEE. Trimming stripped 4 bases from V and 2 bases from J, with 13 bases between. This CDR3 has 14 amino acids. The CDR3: CASSPEGRAYEQYF. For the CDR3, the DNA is TGTGCCAGCAGCCCTGAGGGTAGGGCCTACGAGCAGTACTTC.

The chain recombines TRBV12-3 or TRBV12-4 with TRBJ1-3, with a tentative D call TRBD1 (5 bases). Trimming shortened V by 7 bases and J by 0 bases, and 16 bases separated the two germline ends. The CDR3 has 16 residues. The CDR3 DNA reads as TGTGCCAGCATTCGACAGTCGGATCCCTCTGGAAACACCATATATTTT. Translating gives CASIRQSDPSGNTIYF.

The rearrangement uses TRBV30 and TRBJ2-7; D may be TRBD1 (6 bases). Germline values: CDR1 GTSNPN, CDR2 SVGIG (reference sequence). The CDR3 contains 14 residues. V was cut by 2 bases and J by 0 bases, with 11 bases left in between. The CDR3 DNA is TGTGCCTGGAGTCCCGGGGACATCTCCTACGAGCAGTACTTC. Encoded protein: CAWSPGDISYEQYF. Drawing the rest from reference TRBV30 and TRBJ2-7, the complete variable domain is SQTIHQWPATLVQPVGSPLSLECTVEGTSNPNLYWYRQAAGRGLQLLFYSVGIGQISSEVPQNLSASRPQDRQFILSSKKLLLSDSGFYLCAWSPGDISYEQYFGPGTRLTVT.

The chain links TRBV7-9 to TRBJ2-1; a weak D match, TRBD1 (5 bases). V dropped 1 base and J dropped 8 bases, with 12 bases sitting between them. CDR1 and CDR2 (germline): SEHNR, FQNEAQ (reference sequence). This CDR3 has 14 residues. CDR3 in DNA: TGTGCCAGCAGCTTAGATCCCCAGGGCGATGAGCAGTTCTTC. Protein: CASSLDPQGDEQFF.

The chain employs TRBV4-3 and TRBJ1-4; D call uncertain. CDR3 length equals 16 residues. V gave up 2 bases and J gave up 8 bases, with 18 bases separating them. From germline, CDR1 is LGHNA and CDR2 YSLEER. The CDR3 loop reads CASSQILGGLNEKLFF. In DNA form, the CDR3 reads TGCGCCAGCAGCCAAATTTTAGGCGGGTTAAACGAAAAACTGTTTTTT.

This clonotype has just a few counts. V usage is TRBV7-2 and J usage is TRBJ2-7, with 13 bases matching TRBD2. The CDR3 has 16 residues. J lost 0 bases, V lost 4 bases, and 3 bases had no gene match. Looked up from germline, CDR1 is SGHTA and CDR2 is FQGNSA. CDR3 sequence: CASSWWTSGSSYEQYF. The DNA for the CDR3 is TGTGCCAGCAGCTGGTGGACTAGCGGGAGCTCCTACGAGCAGTACTTC.

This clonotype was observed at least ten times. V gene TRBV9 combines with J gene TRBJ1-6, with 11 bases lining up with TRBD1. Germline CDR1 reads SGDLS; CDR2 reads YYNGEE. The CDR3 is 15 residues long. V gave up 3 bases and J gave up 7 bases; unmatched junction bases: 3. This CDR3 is CASSEGTGGNSPLHF. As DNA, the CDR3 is TGTGCCAGCAGCGAAGGGACAGGGGGGAATTCACCCCTCCACTTT.

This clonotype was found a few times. The CDR3 loop reads CASSKSGSLDEQFF. In DNA, the CDR3 is TGTGCCAGCAGCAAAAGCGGGAGTTTGGATGAGCAGTTCTTC. The genes are TRBV6-2 or TRBV6-3 and TRBJ2-1; 8 bases map to TRBD2. CDR3 length: 14 amino acids. Germline V gives CDR1 MNHEY, CDR2 SVGEGT. The V gene end was trimmed by 6 bases and the J gene end by 8 bases; junction bases not matched to a gene: 9.

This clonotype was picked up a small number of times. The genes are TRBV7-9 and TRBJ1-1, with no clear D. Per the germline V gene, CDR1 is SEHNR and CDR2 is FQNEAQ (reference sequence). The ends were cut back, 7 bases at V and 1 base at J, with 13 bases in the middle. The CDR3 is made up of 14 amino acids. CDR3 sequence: CASNGLRGNTEAFF. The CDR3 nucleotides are TGTGCCAGCAACGGGCTTCGGGGGAACACTGAAGCTTTCTTT.

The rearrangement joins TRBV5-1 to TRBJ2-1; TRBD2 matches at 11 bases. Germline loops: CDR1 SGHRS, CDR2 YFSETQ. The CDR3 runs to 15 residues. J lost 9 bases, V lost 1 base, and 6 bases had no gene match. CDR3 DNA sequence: TGCGCCAGCAGCTTGCTAGCGGGGGGTATCGCTGAGCAGTTCTTC. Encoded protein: CASSLLAGGIAEQFF.

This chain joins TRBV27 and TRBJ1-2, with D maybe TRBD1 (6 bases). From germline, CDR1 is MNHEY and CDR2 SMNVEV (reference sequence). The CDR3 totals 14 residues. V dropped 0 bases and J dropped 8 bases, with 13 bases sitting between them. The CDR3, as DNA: TGTGCCAGCAGTTTATCACTGGGGGCAGGGGGCTACACCTTC. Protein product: CASSLSLGAGGYTF.

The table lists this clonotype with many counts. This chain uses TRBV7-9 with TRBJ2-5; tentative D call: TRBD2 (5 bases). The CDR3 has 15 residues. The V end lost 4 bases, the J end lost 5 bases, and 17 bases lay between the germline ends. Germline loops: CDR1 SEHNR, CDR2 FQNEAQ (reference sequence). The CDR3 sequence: CASSSPASIRETQYF. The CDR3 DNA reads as TGTGCCAGCAGCTCCCCCGCTAGCATCCGGGAGACCCAGTACTTC.

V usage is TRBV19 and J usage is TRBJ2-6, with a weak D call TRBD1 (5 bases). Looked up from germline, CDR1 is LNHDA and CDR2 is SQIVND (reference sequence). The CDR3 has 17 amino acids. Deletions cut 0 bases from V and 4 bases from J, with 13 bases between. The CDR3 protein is CASSIDSRAPGANVLTF. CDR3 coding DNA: TGTGCCAGTAGTATAGATTCCAGGGCACCCGGGGCCAACGTCCTGACTTTC. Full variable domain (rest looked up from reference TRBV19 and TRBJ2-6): DGGITQSPKYLFRKEGQNVTLSCEQNLNHDAMYWYRQDPGQGLRLIYYSQIVNDFQKGDIAEGYSVSREKKESFPLTVTSAQKNPTAFYLCASSIDSRAPGANVLTFGAGSRLTVL.

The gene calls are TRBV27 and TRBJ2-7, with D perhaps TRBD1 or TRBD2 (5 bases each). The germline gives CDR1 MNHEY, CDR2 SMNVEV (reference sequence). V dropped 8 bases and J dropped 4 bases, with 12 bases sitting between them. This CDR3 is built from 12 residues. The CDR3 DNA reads TGTGCCAGCTGGCGTGGGGGTTACGAGCAGTACTTC. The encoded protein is CASWRGGYEQYF.